This section outlines one TCR beta chain sequence together with its context. The antigen is undetermined. Germline assignment: CDR1 SGHTA and CDR2 FQGTGA. The CDR3 is made up of 20 amino acids. CD45RO-CCR7+CD27+CD95- was the phenotype of naive CD8+ T cells. The data were taken from a study of CXCR3-negative and CXCR3-positive naive CD8 T cells. Study findings and constraints: TRB CDR3s of CXCR3-positive naive cells were more hydrophobic than those of CXCR3-negative naive cells. Diversity proved comparably high across both naive subsets and much lower in memory CD8+ cells.

Carrying UMI labels, the TRB cDNA libraries were prepared through 5' RACE. TCRdb reanalyzed the 5' RACE reads and collapses them to one entry per CDR3 protein, without DNA. The specimen's table records 100,000 to 150,000 distinct CDR3 sequences. The V and J genes are TRBV7-3 and TRBJ1-5; the D call from TCRdb, TRBD1, cannot be confirmed without DNA. Sequencing was performed on naive CXCR3- CD8+ T cells from blood. The sample's subset: CD45RO-CCR7+CD27+CD95- naive CD8+ T cells lacking CXCR3 (TNR3-). This TCR was recovered from a human donor in good health. Some clones in this sample may be carry-over from other donors' samples. CDR3 region: CASSRLPGQVISYSNQPQHF.